The 5 T cell receptor beta chains in this list originate from one sample, sequenced in a study of OX40 agonist ivuxolimab in advanced cancers. Generated by immunoSEQ multiplex PCR, the TCRdb table keeps only in-frame clones and is missing some. In the table there are about 12,000 clones, 70% to 90% of which are singletons. This specimen consisted of CD4+ or CD8+ T cells sorted from blood, obtained in a trial of the OX40 agonist ivuxolimab. These receptors came from an adult with an advanced solid tumor such as melanoma, head and neck, liver or kidney cancer.

This clone appeared a few times. CDR3 protein: CASSELYRTGDKVEQYF. CDR3 DNA: TGTGCCAGCAGTGAACTATACAGGACAGGGGATAAAGTCGAGCAGTACTTC. V is TRBV6-1 and J is TRBJ2-7, with 9 bases matching TRBD1. Germline V lookup: CDR1 MNHNS, CDR2 SASEGT. The length of the CDR3 is 17 residues. The trim removed 2 bases at V and 6 bases at J, leaving 14 bases unmatched.

The genes are TRBV28 and TRBJ2-7, with 9 nucleotides matching TRBD2. CDR1 MDHEN and CDR2 SYDVKM come from the germline V gene. The CDR3 is made up of 13 amino acids. Losses at the gene ends were 3 bases for V and 5 bases for J; bases not matched to a gene: 2. The CDR3 region has the DNA TGTGCCAGCAGTTTCCGACTAGCGGACGAGCAGTACTTC. Protein sequence: CASSFRLADEQYF. Using reference TRBV28 and TRBJ2-7 for the parts outside the CDR3, the full variable domain is DVKVTQSSRYLVKRTGEKVFLECVQDMDHENMFWYRQDPGLGLRLIYFSYDVKMKEKGDIPEGYSVSREKKERFSLILESASTNQTSMYLCASSFRLADEQYFGPGTRLTVT.

This clone was observed once. This chain connects TRBV4-1 to TRBJ1-5, with a weak D call TRBD1 (6 bases). The germline V gene has CDR1 MGHRA and CDR2 YSYEKL. The CDR3 consists of 16 residues. V lost 1 base and J 2 bases, leaving 12 bases between the germline ends. DNA of the CDR3: TGCGCCAGCAGCCAAGCTTCACAGGGAGGCAATCAGCCCCAGCATTTT. Amino acids: CASSQASQGGNQPQHF.

The V gene is TRBV13, the J gene TRBJ1-2; tentatively, D is TRBD1 (5 bases). There are 16 residues in the CDR3. Germline assignment: CDR1 PRHDT and CDR2 FYEKMQ (reference sequence). V gave up 3 bases and J gave up 3 bases, with 17 bases separating them. The DNA of the CDR3 is TGTGCCAGCAGCTTTAGGATCGGGGTGGGGGACTATGGCTACACCTTC. Translated, it gives CASSFRIGVGDYGYTF.

The chain combines TRBV9 with TRBJ2-6; TRBD2 is a possible D gene (5 bases). The CDR3 is 19 residues long. Germline V gene sequence: CDR1 SGDLS, CDR2 YYNGEE. Trimming removed 4 bases at V and 4 bases at J, with 24 bases between. CDR3 in amino acids: CASSSRTSFSSSGANVLTF. The CDR3 DNA sequence: TGTGCCAGCAGCTCTAGGACTTCCTTCTCGTCTTCCGGGGCCAACGTCCTGACTTTC.